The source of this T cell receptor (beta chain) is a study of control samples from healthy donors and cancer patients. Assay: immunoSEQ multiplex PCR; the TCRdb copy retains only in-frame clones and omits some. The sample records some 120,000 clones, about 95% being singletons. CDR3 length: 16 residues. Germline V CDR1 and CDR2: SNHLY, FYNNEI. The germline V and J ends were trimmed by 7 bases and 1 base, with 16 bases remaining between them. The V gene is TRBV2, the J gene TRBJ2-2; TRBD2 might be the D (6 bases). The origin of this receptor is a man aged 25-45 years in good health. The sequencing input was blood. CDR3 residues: CASIQGGRLNTGELFF. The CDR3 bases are TGTGCCAGCATCCAAGGAGGGCGCTTGAACACCGGGGAGCTGTTTTTT.